Below are 4 T cell receptor beta chains sequenced from a single sample in a study of blood T cell repertoires in COVID-19. Sequencing used immunoSEQ multiplex PCR; TCRdb keeps in-frame clones, though not all of them. The repertoire holds a few hundred thousand clones, with about 80% as singletons. Sequencing was performed on PBMCs or T cells enriched from blood (not recorded which). The receptors shown here come from a man in his forties who had recovered from COVID-19.

The V call is TRBV27, the J call TRBJ1-2; tentatively, D is TRBD1 (5 bases). Germline V gene sequence: CDR1 MNHEY, CDR2 SMNVEV (reference sequence). CDR3 length: 13 amino acids. Trimming took 2 bases from V and 8 from J, leaving 12 bases between them. The CDR3 is CASSLVRGLGYTF. CDR3 bases: TGTGCCAGCAGTTTAGTAAGGGGTTTGGGCTACACCTTC.

This clone was counted a single time. This sequence joins TRBV19 and TRBJ1-2; D not certain. Germline CDR1 and CDR2: LNHDA and SQIVND (reference sequence). The CDR3 is 12 amino acids. The ends were cut back, 5 bases at V and 8 bases at J, with 12 bases in the middle. CDR3 protein: CASSRREGGYTF. CDR3 nucleotide sequence: TGTGCCAGTAGTCGCCGGGAAGGAGGCTACACCTTC.

The chain is built from TRBV5-4 and TRBJ1-6; D possibly corresponds to TRBD1 (6 bases). The germline V gene has CDR1 SGHNT and CDR2 YYREEE (reference sequence). V lost 4 bases, J lost 1 base, and 9 bases lay in between. This CDR3 has 15 amino acids. CDR3 loop: CASSQQGSYNSPLHF. DNA for the CDR3: TGTGCCAGCAGCCAACAGGGATCCTATAATTCACCCCTCCACTTT. Full variable domain (rest looked up from reference TRBV5-4 and TRBJ1-6): ETGVTQSPTHLIKTRGQQVTLRCSSQSGHNTVSWYQQALGQGPQFIFQYYREEENGRGNFPPRFSGLQFPNYSSELNVNALELDDSALYLCASSQQGSYNSPLHFGNGTRLTVT.

The rearrangement joins TRBV4-3 to TRBJ2-7, with 9 bases matching TRBD1. The germline V gene encodes CDR1 LGHNA and CDR2 YSLEER. This CDR3 is 14 amino acids long. Trimming at V came to 5 bases and at J to 0 bases, leaving 2 bases not matched to a gene. DNA of the CDR3: TGCGCCAGCAGCTTGGGACAGGGCTCCTACGAGCAGTACTTC. Its protein is CASSLGQGSYEQYF.